These 29 T cell receptor beta chains share one sample of origin, sequenced in a study of T cell responses to AZD1222 COVID-19 vaccine. Profiled with immunoSEQ multiplex PCR; TCRdb holds only in-frame clones, not every one. The sample lists about 160,000 clones, around 90% occurring once. Sequencing was performed on peripheral blood, taken on day 0 of MenACWY control vaccination. These receptors were taken from an adult in good health.

This rearrangement joins TRBV7-6 to TRBJ1-1; D remains unclear. Deletions cut 3 bases from V and 0 bases from J, with 17 bases between. Germline assignment: CDR1 SGHVS and CDR2 FNYEAQ. This CDR3 is built from 17 residues. The CDR3 DNA reads TGTGCCAGCAGCTTTGGACGTGACCAAGAACTGAACACTGAAGCTTTCTTT. Its protein is CASSFGRDQELNTEAFF.

This chain connects TRBV27 to TRBJ2-7; D gene ambiguous. Looked up from germline, CDR1 is MNHEY and CDR2 is SMNVEV (reference sequence). V lost 7 bases to trimming and J lost 5 bases, with 15 bases between them. The CDR3 contains 13 residues. CDR3 coding DNA: TGTGCCAGCAAGAACATAGAGCTCCACGAGCAGTACTTC. Its protein product is CASKNIELHEQYF.

The chain employs TRBV24-1 and TRBJ1-2; D remains ambiguous. CDR3 length: 12 amino acids. V lost 1 base, J lost 8 bases, and 7 bases lay in between. Germline CDR1 is KGHDR and CDR2 is SFDVKD. The CDR3 loop reads CATSDFGSGYTF. DNA for the CDR3: TGTGCCACCAGTGATTTCGGGAGCGGCTACACCTTC.

Here the CDR3 reads CASSWQSNYGYTF. The CDR3 coding sequence is TGTGCCAGCAGCTGGCAGTCTAACTATGGCTACACCTTC. The chain is built from TRBV5-5 and TRBJ1-2; no reliable D call. Germline V gives CDR1 SGHKS, CDR2 YYEKEE (reference sequence). V was trimmed by 3 bases and J by 0 bases, leaving 6 bases between them. The CDR3 covers 13 residues. The full variable domain, with the rest looked up from reference TRBV5-5 and TRBJ1-2, is DAGVTQSPTHLIKTRGQQVTLRCSPISGHKSVSWYQQVLGQGPQFIFQYYEKEERGRGNFPDRFSARQFPNYSSELNVNALLLGDSALYLCASSWQSNYGYTFGSGTRLTVV.

The chain couples TRBV19 to TRBJ2-5; D is possibly TRBD1 or TRBD2 (5 bases each). Looked up from germline, CDR1 is LNHDA and CDR2 is SQIVND (reference sequence). Trimming took off 4 bases at V and 4 bases at J, with 13 bases between the two ends. The CDR3 has 14 amino acids. The CDR3 here is CASSTQGPGETQYF. CDR3 coding DNA: TGTGCCAGTAGTACTCAGGGACCGGGAGAGACCCAGTACTTC.

The chain employs TRBV25-1 and TRBJ1-4; D unclear. Trimming took 11 bases from V and 7 from J, leaving 11 bases between them. This CDR3 is built from 11 residues. The V gene's germline CDR1 is MGHDK and CDR2 SYGVNS. CDR3: CASTWGEKLFF. CDR3 DNA: TGTGCCTCGACGTGGGGTGAAAAACTGTTTTTT. Combining the CDR3 with reference TRBV25-1 and TRBJ1-4 gives the whole variable domain EADIYQTPRYLVIGTGKKITLECSQTMGHDKMYWYQQDPGMELHLIHYSYGVNSTEKGDLSSESTVSRIRTEHFPLTLESARPSHTSQYLCASTWGEKLFFGSGTQLSVL.

V is TRBV11-2 and J is TRBJ1-1, with D possibly matching TRBD1 (5 bases). In germline, CDR1 is SGHAT, CDR2 FQNNGV. CDR3 size: 13 residues. V gave up 5 bases and J gave up 5 bases, with 12 bases separating them. CDR3 in amino acids: CASSGHGMTEAFF. CDR3 nucleotides: TGTGCCAGCAGCGGACACGGGATGACTGAAGCTTTCTTT.

This CDR3 reads CASIWSGRNNEQFF. CDR3 coding DNA: TGTGCCAGCATATGGAGCGGGAGGAATAATGAGCAGTTCTTC. The genes are TRBV6-5 and TRBJ2-1, with TRBD2 identical over 9 bases. V gave up 7 bases and J gave up 7 bases; unmatched junction bases: 8. Germline V gene data show CDR1 as MNHEY and CDR2 as SVGAGI. CDR3 length: 14 amino acids.

About this clone itself: Other DNA sequences of this sample code for an identical CDR3. The rearrangement uses TRBV7-3 and TRBJ2-2; D unclear. This CDR3 spans 14 amino acids. CDR1 SGHTA and CDR2 FQGTGA come from the germline V gene. V was cut by 3 bases and J by 1 base, with 6 bases left in between. The CDR3 DNA follows: TGTGCCAGCAGCTTGACGCTGAACACCGGGGAGCTGTTTTTT. Translating gives CASSLTLNTGELFF. The full variable domain, in which reference TRBV7-3 and TRBJ2-2 provide the parts outside the CDR3, is GAGVSQTPSNKVTEKGKYVELRCDPISGHTALYWYRQSLGQGPEFLIYFQGTGAADDSGLPNDRFFAVRPEGSVSTLKIQRTERGDSAVYLCASSLTLNTGELFFGEGSRLTVL.

The V and J genes are TRBV3-1 (or the pseudogene TRBV3-2) and TRBJ1-2, with D possibly TRBD1 on 5 matching bases. The V and J ends lost 4 bases and 4 bases respectively, with 19 bases between them. The germline gives CDR1 LGHDT, CDR2 YNNKEL (reference sequence). The CDR3 has 16 amino acids. For the CDR3, the DNA is TGTGCCAGCAGCCCCGGCGGGGCAGGGACTGGCTATGGCTACACCTTC. Translating it yields CASSPGGAGTGYGYTF.

The rearrangement links TRBV30 to TRBJ2-2; 7 nucleotides agree with TRBD1. Germline lookup yields CDR1 GTSNPN and CDR2 SVGIG (reference sequence). The CDR3 has 15 residues. The V and J ends lost 3 bases and 5 bases, in that order; junction bases with no gene match: 9. The CDR3: CAWRWTGGWTGELFF. CDR3 nucleotide sequence: TGTGCCTGGAGATGGACAGGCGGGTGGACCGGGGAGCTGTTTTTT.

The CDR3 region has the DNA TGTGCCACCAGTGATTCGGTGGACAGGTTCGATGGCTACACCTTC. Its protein product is CATSDSVDRFDGYTF. The chain carries TRBV24-1 and TRBJ1-2, with 7 bases matching TRBD1. CDR1 is KGHDR, CDR2 SFDVKD, per germline. CDR3 length: 15 amino acids. V trimming: 2 bases; J trimming: 6 bases; junction bases outside the gene matches: 8.

This clone was observed a single time. CDR3 in amino acids: CASSRAQSTDTQYF. As DNA, the CDR3 is TGTGCCAGCAGTAGGGCGCAAAGCACAGATACGCAGTATTTT. The rearrangement links TRBV3-1 (or the pseudogene TRBV3-2) to TRBJ2-3; D call uncertain. Germline assignment: CDR1 LGHDT and CDR2 YNNKEL (reference sequence). Trimming cost V 6 bases and J 0 bases, with 10 bases left between them. CDR3 length equals 14 residues.

This clone came up once. This chain uses TRBV9 with TRBJ2-3; 9 positions agree with TRBD2. V trimming: 3 bases; J trimming: 4 bases; junction bases outside the gene matches: 6. Germline V gives CDR1 SGDLS, CDR2 YYNGEE. The CDR3 covers 15 residues. The CDR3 nucleotides read TGTGCCAGCAGCGAATCTAGCGGGAAAGCAGATACGCAGTATTTT. Encoded protein: CASSESSGKADTQYF.

V is TRBV7-2 and J is TRBJ2-2; no reliable D call. This CDR3 is built from 15 residues. V was cut by 5 bases and J by 0 bases, with 10 bases left in between. The germline V gene has CDR1 SGHTA and CDR2 FQGNSA. CDR3 in amino acids: CASSATAANTGELFF. The CDR3 bases are TGTGCCAGCAGCGCCACGGCAGCGAACACCGGGGAGCTGTTTTTT.

The J gene is TRBJ2-7, the V gene TRBV11-3, with D maybe TRBD1 (6 bases). This CDR3 is 18 amino acids long. Trimming took off 4 bases at V and 0 bases at J, with 22 bases between the two ends. Germline CDR1 and CDR2: SGHNT and YENEEA. The CDR3 DNA is TGTGCCAGCAGCTCCACACATTGGGGGCTTTTTAGCTCCTACGAGCAGTACTTC. Protein sequence: CASSSTHWGLFSSYEQYF.

This chain connects TRBV7-3 to TRBJ2-5; 7 nucleotides line up with TRBD2. V shed 4 bases and J 7 bases; nucleotides not matched to a gene: 9. The V gene's germline CDR1 is SGHTA and CDR2 FQGTGA. The CDR3 runs 14 residues. The CDR3 DNA sequence: TGTGCCAGCAGCTCAACAGGTTCGGGGGGGACCCAGTACTTC. As protein: CASSSTGSGGTQYF.

The chain carries TRBV12-3 or TRBV12-4 and TRBJ2-1; D is unclear. This CDR3 comprises 12 residues. With 3 bases removed from V and 10 bases from J, the gap between germline ends came to 10 bases. In DNA form, the CDR3 reads TGTGCCAGCAGTTTCCACGGACGGGAGCAGTTCTTC. Residues: CASSFHGREQFF.

The chain is built from TRBV19 and TRBJ1-1, with a tentative D call TRBD1 (6 bases). V lost 6 bases and J 0 bases, leaving 8 bases between the germline ends. The CDR3 is 13 amino acids. Germline lookup yields CDR1 LNHDA and CDR2 SQIVND (reference sequence). The CDR3 sequence: CASSQGLNTEAFF. The CDR3 coding sequence is TGTGCCAGTAGCCAGGGGTTGAACACTGAAGCTTTCTTT.

The CDR3 DNA reads as TGTGCCAGCAGCTTTGTCAGGGAGAACACTGAAGCTTTCTTT. Residues: CASSFVRENTEAFF. V usage is TRBV11-2 and J usage is TRBJ1-1; tentative D call: TRBD1 (5 bases). The CDR3 totals 14 residues. The germline V gene encodes CDR1 SGHAT and CDR2 FQNNGV. Trimming took off 3 bases at V and 1 base at J, with 9 bases between the two ends.

The chain employs TRBV19 and TRBJ1-1; TRBD1 matches at 9 bases. V was pared by 4 bases and J by 5 bases, with 5 bases of the junction left unmatched. Germline V gene data show CDR1 as LNHDA and CDR2 as SQIVND (reference sequence). The CDR3 consists of 14 residues. For the CDR3, the DNA is TGTGCCAGTAGTACAGCCGACAGGGGGACTGAAGCTTTCTTT. Its translation is CASSTADRGTEAFF.

The chain's CDR3 is CASSTRDGTYNEQFF. The CDR3 nucleotides are TGTGCCAGCAGCACACGGGACGGTACATACAATGAGCAGTTCTTC. The V gene is TRBV9, the J gene TRBJ2-1; D may match TRBD1 or TRBD2 (5 bases each). The CDR3 is 15 amino acids. V was pared by 4 bases and J by 4 bases, with 15 bases between. From germline, CDR1 is SGDLS and CDR2 YYNGEE. The variable domain in full, with the rest retrieved from reference TRBV9 and TRBJ2-1, is DSGVTQTPKHLITATGQRVTLRCSPRSGDLSVYWYQQSLDQGLQFLIQYYNGEERAKGNILERFSAQQFPDLHSELNLSSLELGDSALYFCASSTRDGTYNEQFFGPGTRLTVL.

This chain links TRBV25-1 with TRBJ1-5, with D uncertain. CDR3 length equals 15 residues. CDR1 MGHDK and CDR2 SYGVNS come from the germline V gene. V lost 4 bases to trimming and J lost 0 bases, with 10 bases between them. This CDR3 is CASSALGGSNQPQHF. DNA of the CDR3: TGTGCCAGCAGTGCCTTGGGCGGTAGCAATCAGCCCCAGCATTTT.

The chain is built from TRBV10-3 and TRBJ2-6; D might be TRBD1 (6 bases). V shed 6 bases and J shed 4 bases, with 10 bases lying between them. Germline V gene sequence: CDR1 ENHRY, CDR2 SYGVKD. CDR3 length equals 14 residues. CDR3 nucleotide sequence: TGTGCCATCAGGGACAGCACAGGGGCCAACGTCCTGACTTTC. Translating it yields CAIRDSTGANVLTF.

The chain has TRBV6-4 and TRBJ1-1; D ambiguous. The germline V gene encodes CDR1 MRHNA and CDR2 SNTAGT. The V end lost 4 bases, the J end lost 5 bases, and 17 bases lay between the germline ends. CDR3 size: 15 residues. The CDR3 here is CASSAASGFGTEAFF. Written as DNA, the CDR3 is TGTGCCAGCAGTGCGGCTTCGGGTTTCGGAACTGAAGCTTTCTTT.

In its sample, this clone was seen once. This chain connects TRBV10-3 to TRBJ2-1; the match to TRBD2 covers 11 bases. V shed 6 bases, J shed 2 bases, and the junction held 6 bases outside the gene matches. There are 16 residues in the CDR3. CDR1 and CDR2 from the germline V gene are ENHRY and SYGVKD. This chain's CDR3 is CAISTPSGRPYNEQFF. The CDR3 bases are TGTGCCATCAGCACCCCTAGCGGGAGGCCCTACAATGAGCAGTTCTTC.

The chain recombines TRBV24-1 with TRBJ2-1; D possibly corresponds to TRBD2 (6 bases). Germline V gene data show CDR1 as KGHDR and CDR2 as SFDVKD. This CDR3 has 15 amino acids. V was shortened by 3 bases and J by 3 bases, with 11 bases between the two germline ends. This chain's CDR3 is CATSDAGLSYNEQFF. The CDR3 DNA follows: TGTGCCACCAGTGATGCGGGGCTGAGCTACAATGAGCAGTTCTTC.

The sample holds a few counts of this clone. The V call is TRBV11-3, the J call TRBJ2-1, with a possible D match to TRBD1 (6 bases). The CDR3 is 15 amino acids. Between the trimmed V and J ends, which lost 2 bases and 1 base, there was a span of 9 bases. Looked up from germline, CDR1 is SGHNT and CDR2 is YENEEA. CDR3 in DNA: TGTGCCAGCAGCTTAAACAGGGCTTCCTACAATGAGCAGTTCTTC. Its translation is CASSLNRASYNEQFF.

The V and J genes are TRBV27 and TRBJ1-1; 7 bases agree with TRBD1. This CDR3 has 15 amino acids. Per germline, CDR1 MNHEY and CDR2 SMNVEV (reference sequence). Trimming removed 0 bases from V and 9 bases from J; junction bases left unmatched: 10. CDR3 amino acids: CASSLSPAGGRKAFF. The CDR3 bases are TGTGCCAGCAGTTTATCCCCGGCAGGGGGTAGAAAAGCTTTCTTT.